This T cell receptor (beta chain) stems from a study of cytomegalovirus exposure and HLA in healthy donors. About the study: From 150 million to 200 million T cells, an earlier analysis saw roughly 120 million unique TCR beta sequences.

Germline V gene lookup returns CDR1 SGHDT and CDR2 YYEEEE. The length of the CDR3 is 14 residues. V was pared by 3 bases and J by 5 bases, with 5 bases of the junction left unmatched. This clone was picked up one time. Its antigen is unknown. Whole-study findings and limits: By HLA locus, TCR association rates varied in a later analysis, with DRB1 showing the most and HLA-C the fewest. What a later analysis reportedly showed was that an Asian-associated ancestry cluster had fewer N-insertions than the approximately 670-donor mean. TCR beta chain V- and J-gene trimming was linked, in a later analysis, to a missense variant in DCLRE1C.

With 60 Vbeta and 13 Jbeta primers, the PCR was carried out. Produced via immunoSEQ multiplex PCR; TCRdb's table is partial and in-frame only. The sample holds roughly 120,000 clones, over 60% seen once. The V and J genes are TRBV5-6 and TRBJ1-1; 9 bases are shared with TRBD1. Sequencing used PBMCs. This TCR was recovered from a human donor in good health. The CDR3: CASSYGTGRTEAFF. DNA of the CDR3: TGTGCCAGCAGCTACGGGACAGGGAGGACTGAAGCTTTCTTT.